Below, 18 T cell receptor beta chains from the same sample are listed, as sequenced in a study of blood T cells in healthy people across ages. A J-beta primer mix and a sample-barcoded 5' primer were used in a second PCR of about 7 to 12 cycles. TCRdb called the 5' RACE reads again in MiXCR, with one record for every CDR3 protein. The sample lists around 1,100,000 distinct CDR3 sequences; under 40% were seen once. What was sequenced was blood. These receptors all come from a man aged 18 to 30 in good health.

The rearrangement joins TRBV11-2 to TRBJ2-1, with D maybe TRBD2 (6 bases). Trimming removed 4 bases at V and 0 bases at J, with 13 bases between. The CDR3 length is 16 residues. Germline assignment: CDR1 SGHAT and CDR2 FQNNGV. The CDR3 loop is CASSSKRTNSYNEQFF. The CDR3 nucleotides are TGTGCCAGCAGCTCGAAGCGGACTAACTCCTACAATGAGCAGTTCTTC. The full variable domain, with the rest looked up from reference TRBV11-2 and TRBJ2-1, is EAGVAQSPRYKIIEKRQSVAFWCNPISGHATLYWYQQILGQGPKLLIQFQNNGVVDDSQLPKDRFSAERLKGVDSTLKIQPAKLEDSAVYLCASSSKRTNSYNEQFFGPGTRLTVL.

This chain links TRBV4-3 with TRBJ2-7, with D possibly TRBD1 on 5 matching bases. The CDR3 consists of 13 residues. Germline-derived CDR1 and CDR2 are LGHNA and YSLEER. V was shortened by 0 bases and J by 7 bases, with 10 bases between the two germline ends. Here the CDR3 reads CASSQEGRGEQYF. The CDR3 DNA reads TGCGCCAGCAGCCAAGAGGGAAGGGGAGAGCAGTACTTC.

Comments on this clonotype: A junction boundary mismatches the germline segment, possibly from a read error. This chain connects TRBV28 to TRBJ2-1; perhaps TRBD2 as D (5 bases). CDR3 length: 15 residues. The germline V gene encodes CDR1 MDHEN and CDR2 SYDVKM. The CDR3 region has the DNA TGTGCCAGCAGAGTGACGGGGAGCTCCTACAAGGAGCAGTTCTTC. This gives the protein CASRVTGSSYKEQFF.

In the case of this clonotype: At one end, the junction sequence differs from germline, possibly due to a read error. This chain uses TRBV5-1 with TRBJ1-1; TRBD1 agrees at 7 bases. Germline loops: CDR1 SGHRS, CDR2 YFSETQ. CDR3 size: 15 residues. The CDR3 DNA sequence: TGCGCCAGCAGCTTGGAGGACAGGATGAACACTGGAGCTTTCTTT. This codes for CASSLEDRMNTGAFF.

V and J are TRBV20-1 and TRBJ1-1; D perhaps matches TRBD1 (5 bases). V dropped 4 bases and J dropped 4 bases, with 7 bases sitting between them. The CDR3 length is 11 residues. Germline CDR1 is DFQATT and CDR2 is SNEGSKA (reference sequence). DNA for the CDR3: TGCAGTGCTACAGGGTCCACTGAAGCTTTCTTT. Residues: CSATGSTEAFF.

The chain carries TRBV7-9 and TRBJ1-1; D call uncertain. Trimming took off 1 base at V and 10 bases at J, with 16 bases between the two ends. CDR3 length: 14 residues. In germline, CDR1 is SEHNR, CDR2 FQNEAQ (reference sequence). The CDR3 loop reads CASSLEGTGSGAFF. In DNA, the CDR3 is TGTGCCAGCAGCTTAGAGGGTACCGGCTCTGGAGCTTTCTTT.

This chain joins TRBV12-5 and TRBJ2-4; 7 positions agree with TRBD1. The CDR3 sequence is 18 residues long. Germline V lookup: CDR1 LGHNT, CDR2 FRNRAP. The ends lost 2 bases at V and 2 bases at J; junction bases unmatched: 12. The DNA of the CDR3 is TGTGCTAGTGGTTTGACCACAGGGGAAGGAGAAACCAAAAACATTCAGTACTTC. Translation gives CASGLTTGEGETKNIQYF.

This clonotype was observed a few times. The chain is built from TRBV4-1 and TRBJ2-5; D not resolved. Germline V gene data show CDR1 as MGHRA and CDR2 as YSYEKL. V was trimmed by 5 bases and J by 2 bases, leaving 9 bases between them. The CDR3 length is 13 residues. CDR3 DNA: TGCGCCAGCAGCTCTGGGTTTCAAGAGACCCAGTACTTC. Translating gives CASSSGFQETQYF.

The CDR3 DNA reads TGCGCCAGCAGCCTTGGGACCGAGACTAACTATGGCTACACCTTC. It specifies CASSLGTETNYGYTF. The gene calls are TRBV4-3 and TRBJ1-2, with a tentative D call TRBD1 (5 bases). This CDR3 is built from 15 residues. Germline CDR1 reads LGHNA; CDR2 reads YSLEER. V was pared by 4 bases and J by 0 bases, with 12 bases between.

This clonotype was detected only a few times. The J gene is TRBJ2-3, the V gene TRBV11-2; TRBD2 agrees at 14 bases. Germline values: CDR1 SGHAT, CDR2 FQNNGV. This CDR3 spans 16 amino acids. V lost 5 bases to trimming and J lost 4 bases; unmatched junction nucleotides: 5. The CDR3 is CASSLTSGGAADTQYF. CDR3 in DNA: TGTGCCAGCAGCCTGACTAGCGGGGGGGCCGCAGATACGCAGTATTTT.

In this sample, this clonotype turned up a few times. The chain carries TRBV2 and TRBJ2-5; perhaps TRBD2 as D (7 bases). The V gene lost 5 bases and the J gene lost 5 bases, with 24 bases spanning the gap. CDR1 and CDR2 (germline): SNHLY, FYNNEI. The CDR3 totals 17 residues. CDR3: CASSRGLGGGLSETQYF. The CDR3 DNA reads as TGTGCCAGCAGTCGGGGCTTAGGGGGGGGCCTTTCGGAGACCCAGTACTTC. The entire variable domain, with the rest obtained from reference TRBV2 and TRBJ2-5, is as follows: EPEVTQTPSHQVTQMGQEVILRCVPISNHLYFYWYRQILGQKVEFLVSFYNNEISEKSEIFDDQFSVERPDGSNFTLKIRSTKLEDSAMYFCASSRGLGGGLSETQYFGPGTRLLVL.

The table lists this clonotype with many counts. V is TRBV7-9 and J is TRBJ2-7; D is possibly TRBD1 (5 bases). Trimming shortened V by 3 bases and J by 3 bases, and 9 bases separated the two germline ends. This CDR3 region has 13 residues. Germline assignment: CDR1 SEHNR and CDR2 FQNEAQ (reference sequence). The CDR3 here is CASSFRAYYEQYF. The CDR3 bases are TGTGCCAGCAGCTTCAGGGCGTACTACGAGCAGTACTTC.

This sequence joins TRBV7-6 and TRBJ2-7, with D tentatively TRBD1 or TRBD2 (5 bases each). The CDR3 has 10 amino acids. Trimming stripped 8 bases from V and 7 bases from J, with 9 bases between. CDR1 and CDR2 from the germline V gene are SGHVS and FNYEAQ. The CDR3 here is CASGTNEQYF. The CDR3 coding sequence is TGTGCCAGCGGGACCAATGAGCAGTACTTC.

Points on this clonotype: Relative to the germline gene, one junction end is altered; a read error may explain this. The V gene is TRBV27, the J gene TRBJ1-2; D may be TRBD1 (5 bases). The CDR3 covers 15 residues. CDR1 is MNHEY and CDR2 is SMNVEV in the germline V gene (reference sequence). The CDR3 DNA is TGTGTCAGCAGTTTCGGCGGGGCCCTAAACTATGGCTACACCTTC. Translating gives CVSSFGGALNYGYTF.

The chain links TRBV12-5 to TRBJ2-3; a possible D gene is TRBD2 (5 bases). V was cut by 6 bases and J by 0 bases, with 13 bases left in between. Germline V gene sequence: CDR1 LGHNT, CDR2 FRNRAP. This CDR3 is built from 15 residues. The CDR3 is CASGLGLGSTDTQYF. The DNA of the CDR3 is TGTGCTAGTGGCCTTGGACTGGGGAGCACAGATACGCAGTATTTT.

This clonotype showed up just a few times. The chain links TRBV7-2 to TRBJ2-2, with D perhaps TRBD1 (5 bases). The germline V gene has CDR1 SGHTA and CDR2 FQGNSA. Trimming cost V 1 base and J 6 bases, with 9 bases left between them. The CDR3 extends over 14 amino acids. The chain's CDR3 is CASSLDAGPGELFF. The CDR3 nucleotides are TGTGCCAGCAGCTTAGACGCAGGGCCCGGGGAGCTGTTTTTT.

This clonotype was recorded a few times. The chain uses TRBV5-1 and TRBJ2-1; possibly TRBD1 or TRBD2 for D (5 bases each). CDR1 SGHRS and CDR2 YFSETQ come from the germline V gene. This CDR3 is 16 amino acids long. V was pared by 0 bases and J by 4 bases, with 14 bases between. CDR3 bases: TGCGCCAGCAGCTTGGAGGGACCAGCCGGGTACAATGAGCAGTTCTTC. Translating gives CASSLEGPAGYNEQFF. The variable domain in full, completed from reference TRBV5-1 and TRBJ2-1, reads KAGVTQTPRYLIKTRGQQVTLSCSPISGHRSVSWYQQTPGQGLQFLFEYFSETQRNKGNFPGRFSGRQFSNSRSEMNVSTLELGDSALYLCASSLEGPAGYNEQFFGPGTRLTVL.

Comments on this clonotype: Just one base apart from a much larger clone, this may be a read error. The chain recombines TRBV12-3 or TRBV12-4 with TRBJ2-5, with TRBD1 matching 7 bases. V lost 6 bases, J lost 11 bases, and 15 bases stayed unmatched. The CDR3 is 14 residues long. CDR3 DNA sequence: TGTGCCAGCAGCCCCGGGACAGCGGACAATGAGCAGTACTTC. Translating gives CASSPGTADNEQYF.